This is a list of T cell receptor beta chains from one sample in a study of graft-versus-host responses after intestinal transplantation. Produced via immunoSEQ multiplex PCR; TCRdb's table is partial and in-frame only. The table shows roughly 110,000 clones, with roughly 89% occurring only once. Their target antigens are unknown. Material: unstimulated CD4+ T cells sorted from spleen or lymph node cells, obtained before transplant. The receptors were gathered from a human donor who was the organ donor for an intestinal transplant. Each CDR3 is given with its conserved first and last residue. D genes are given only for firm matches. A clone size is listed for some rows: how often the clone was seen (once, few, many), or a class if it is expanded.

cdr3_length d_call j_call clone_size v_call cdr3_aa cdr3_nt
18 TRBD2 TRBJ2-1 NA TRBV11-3 CARSPLETSGRAGNEQFF TGTGCCCGCAGCCCCCTAGAGACTAGCGGGAGGGCCGGGAATGAGCAGTTCTTC
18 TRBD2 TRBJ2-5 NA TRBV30 CAWTRGTSGTSRQETQYF TGTGCCTGGACACGCGGGACTAGCGGGACCTCCCGCCAAGAGACCCAGTACTTC
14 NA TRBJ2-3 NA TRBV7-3 CASSFRGGTDTQYF TGTGCCAGCAGCTTTAGAGGGGGCACAGATACGCAGTATTTT
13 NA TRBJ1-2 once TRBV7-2 CASSLGGSYGYTF TGTGCCAGCAGCTTAGGGGGCAGTTATGGCTACACCTTC
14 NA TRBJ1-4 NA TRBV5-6 CASAQGETNEKLFF TGTGCCAGCGCCCAAGGAGAAACTAATGAAAAACTGTTTTTT
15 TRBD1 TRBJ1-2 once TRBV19 CASRRTGGVGYGYTF TGTGCCAGTAGGCGCACAGGGGGCGTCGGCTATGGCTACACCTTC
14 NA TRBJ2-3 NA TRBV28 CASSPPVHTDTQYF TGTGCCAGCAGTCCCCCGGTCCACACAGATACGCAGTATTTT
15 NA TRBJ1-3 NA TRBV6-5 CASSPHSTAGNTIYF TGTGCCAGCAGTCCCCACTCGACAGCAGGAAACACCATATATTTT
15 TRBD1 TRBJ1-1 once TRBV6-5 CASRGTEPINTEAFF TGTGCCAGCAGGGGGACAGAGCCCATAAACACTGAAGCTTTCTTT
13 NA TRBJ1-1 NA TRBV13 CASSLERGSEAFF TGTGCCAGCAGCTTAGAAAGGGGCTCTGAAGCTTTCTTT
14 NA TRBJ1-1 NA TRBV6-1 CASSQDRVNTEAFF TGTGCCAGCAGCCAAGACAGAGTGAACACTGAAGCTTTCTTT
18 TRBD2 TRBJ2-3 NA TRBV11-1 CASRPGTSGGITTDTQYF TGTGCCAGCAGGCCCGGGACTAGCGGGGGGATTACCACAGATACGCAGTATTTT
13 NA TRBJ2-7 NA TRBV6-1 CASSAEGGYEQYF TGTGCCAGCAGTGCCGAGGGTGGCTACGAGCAGTACTTC
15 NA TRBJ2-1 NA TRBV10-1 CASSDPSVIPGEQFF TGCGCCAGCAGTGACCCCTCGGTCATTCCCGGGGAGCAGTTCTTC
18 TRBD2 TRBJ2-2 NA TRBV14 CASSQDVWVAGSPGELFF TGTGCCAGCAGCCAAGATGTTTGGGTAGCGGGAAGTCCCGGGGAGCTGTTTTTT
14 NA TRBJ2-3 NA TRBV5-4 CASSLLGLTDTQYF TGTGCCAGCAGCTTGCTCGGGCTCACAGATACGCAGTATTTT
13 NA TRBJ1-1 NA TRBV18 CASSNGIDTEAFF TGTGCCAGCTCCAATGGAATCGACACTGAAGCTTTCTTT
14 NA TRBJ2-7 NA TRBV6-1 CASSEVVHTYEQYF TGTGCCAGCAGTGAAGTGGTTCATACCTACGAGCAGTACTTC
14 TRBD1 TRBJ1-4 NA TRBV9 CASSVAHRGEKLFF TGTGCCAGCAGCGTAGCTCACAGGGGGGAAAAACTGTTTTTT
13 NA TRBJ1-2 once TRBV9 CASSVGFGDGYTF TGTGCCAGCAGCGTAGGTTTTGGCGATGGCTACACCTTC
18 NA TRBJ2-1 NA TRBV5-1 CASSLEVLGGVSYNEQFF TGCGCCAGCAGCTTGGAGGTCCTTGGCGGGGTCTCCTACAATGAGCAGTTCTTC
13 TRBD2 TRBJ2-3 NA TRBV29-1 CSTGTTSGDTQYF TGCAGCACCGGGACTACCTCTGGGGATACGCAGTATTTT
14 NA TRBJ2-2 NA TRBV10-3 CAISDFDITGELFF TGTGCCATCAGTGATTTTGACATCACCGGGGAGCTGTTTTTT
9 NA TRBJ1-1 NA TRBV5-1 CASISEAFF TGCGCCAGCATTTCTGAAGCTTTCTTT
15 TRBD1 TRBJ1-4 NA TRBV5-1 CASRLSGTEDEKLFF TGCGCCAGCAGGCTATCCGGGACAGAGGATGAAAAACTGTTTTTT
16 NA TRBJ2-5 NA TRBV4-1 CASSQGGLETQETQYF TGCGCCAGCAGCCAAGGGGGGCTCGAGACCCAAGAGACCCAGTACTTC
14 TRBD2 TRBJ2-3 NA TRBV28 CASSETSSLDTQYF TGTGCCAGCAGTGAGACTAGCAGCCTAGATACGCAGTATTTT
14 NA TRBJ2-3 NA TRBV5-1 CASSLGGTTDTQYF TGCGCCAGCAGCTTAGGGGGAACCACAGATACGCAGTATTTT
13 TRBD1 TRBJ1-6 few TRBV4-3 CASSQGTGSPLHF TGCGCCAGCAGCCAGGGGACAGGTTCACCCCTCCACTTT
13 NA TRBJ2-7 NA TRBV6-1 CASSQGTPYEQYF TGTGCCAGCAGCCAGGGGACGCCATACGAGCAGTACTTC
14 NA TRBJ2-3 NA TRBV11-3 CASSSPGQADTQYF TGTGCCAGCAGCTCTCCGGGACAAGCAGATACGCAGTATTTT
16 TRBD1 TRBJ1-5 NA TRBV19 CASTRDRVSSNQPQHF TGTGCCAGTACCCGGGACAGGGTTAGTAGCAATCAGCCCCAGCATTTT
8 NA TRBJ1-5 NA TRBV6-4 CASGWRDF TGTGCCAGCGGCTGGCGAGATTTT
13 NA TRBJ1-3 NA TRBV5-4 CASSLSDGNTIYF TGTGCCAGCAGCTTGTCAGATGGAAACACCATATATTTT
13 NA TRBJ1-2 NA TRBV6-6 CASSDQRTYGYTF TGTGCCAGCAGTGACCAGCGTACCTATGGCTACACCTTC
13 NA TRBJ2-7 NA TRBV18 CASSAGSSYEQYF TGTGCCAGCTCAGCAGGGAGCTCCTACGAGCAGTACTTC
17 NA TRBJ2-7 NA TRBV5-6 CASSYGGLAGVLYEQYF TGTGCCAGCAGCTACGGGGGGCTGGCGGGAGTTTTGTACGAGCAGTACTTC
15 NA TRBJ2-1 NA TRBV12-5 CASGSSGGLYNEQFF TGTGCTAGTGGTTCCTCGGGGGGCCTCTACAATGAGCAGTTCTTC
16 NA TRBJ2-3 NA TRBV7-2 CASSPVGGQIADTQYF TGTGCCAGCAGCCCAGTGGGTGGACAGATCGCAGATACGCAGTATTTT
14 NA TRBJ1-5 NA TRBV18 CASSDRQGNQPQHF TGTGCCAGCTCGGATAGACAGGGCAATCAGCCCCAGCATTTT
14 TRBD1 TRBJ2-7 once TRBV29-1 CSVARGTASYEQYF TGCAGCGTGGCTCGAGGGACAGCATCCTACGAGCAGTACTTC
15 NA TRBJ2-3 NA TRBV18 CASHWGTAVPDTQYF TGTGCCAGCCACTGGGGTACGGCGGTCCCAGATACGCAGTATTTT
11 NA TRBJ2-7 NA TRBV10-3 CAIGQTYEQYF TGTGCCATCGGGCAGACCTACGAGCAGTACTTC
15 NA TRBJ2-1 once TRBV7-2 CASSLALTLYNEQFF TGTGCCAGCAGCTTAGCGCTCACGCTCTACAATGAGCAGTTCTTC
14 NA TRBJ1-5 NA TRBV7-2 CASSLGAGAQPQHF TGTGCCAGCAGCTTAGGGGCAGGGGCACAGCCCCAGCATTTT
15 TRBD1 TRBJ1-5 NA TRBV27 CASRGGTGMGQPQHF TGTGCCAGCAGGGGGGGGACAGGGATGGGTCAGCCCCAGCATTTT
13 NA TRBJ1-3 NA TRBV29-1 CSVSDSSGNTIYF TGCAGCGTATCGGACAGTTCTGGAAACACCATATATTTT
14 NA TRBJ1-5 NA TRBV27 CASSLYQGREPQHF TGTGCCAGCAGTTTATACCAGGGGCGAGAGCCCCAGCATTTT
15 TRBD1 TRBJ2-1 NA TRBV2 CASRVQGLSYNEQFF TGTGCCAGCAGGGTACAGGGGCTCTCCTACAATGAGCAGTTCTTC
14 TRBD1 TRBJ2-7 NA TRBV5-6 CASSFVDRAHEQYF TGTGCCAGCAGCTTTGTCGACAGGGCCCACGAGCAGTACTTC
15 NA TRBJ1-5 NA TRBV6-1 CVSSERWVGDQPQHF TGTGTCAGCAGTGAAAGGTGGGTGGGAGATCAGCCCCAGCATTTT
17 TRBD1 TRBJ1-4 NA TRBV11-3 CASSKGQPGATNEKLFF TGTGCCAGCAGCAAGGGACAGCCGGGGGCAACTAATGAAAAACTGTTTTTT
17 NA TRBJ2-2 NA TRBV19 CASSIDRAGRDTGELFF TGTGCCAGTAGTATAGATCGAGCGGGCAGGGACACCGGGGAGCTGTTTTTT